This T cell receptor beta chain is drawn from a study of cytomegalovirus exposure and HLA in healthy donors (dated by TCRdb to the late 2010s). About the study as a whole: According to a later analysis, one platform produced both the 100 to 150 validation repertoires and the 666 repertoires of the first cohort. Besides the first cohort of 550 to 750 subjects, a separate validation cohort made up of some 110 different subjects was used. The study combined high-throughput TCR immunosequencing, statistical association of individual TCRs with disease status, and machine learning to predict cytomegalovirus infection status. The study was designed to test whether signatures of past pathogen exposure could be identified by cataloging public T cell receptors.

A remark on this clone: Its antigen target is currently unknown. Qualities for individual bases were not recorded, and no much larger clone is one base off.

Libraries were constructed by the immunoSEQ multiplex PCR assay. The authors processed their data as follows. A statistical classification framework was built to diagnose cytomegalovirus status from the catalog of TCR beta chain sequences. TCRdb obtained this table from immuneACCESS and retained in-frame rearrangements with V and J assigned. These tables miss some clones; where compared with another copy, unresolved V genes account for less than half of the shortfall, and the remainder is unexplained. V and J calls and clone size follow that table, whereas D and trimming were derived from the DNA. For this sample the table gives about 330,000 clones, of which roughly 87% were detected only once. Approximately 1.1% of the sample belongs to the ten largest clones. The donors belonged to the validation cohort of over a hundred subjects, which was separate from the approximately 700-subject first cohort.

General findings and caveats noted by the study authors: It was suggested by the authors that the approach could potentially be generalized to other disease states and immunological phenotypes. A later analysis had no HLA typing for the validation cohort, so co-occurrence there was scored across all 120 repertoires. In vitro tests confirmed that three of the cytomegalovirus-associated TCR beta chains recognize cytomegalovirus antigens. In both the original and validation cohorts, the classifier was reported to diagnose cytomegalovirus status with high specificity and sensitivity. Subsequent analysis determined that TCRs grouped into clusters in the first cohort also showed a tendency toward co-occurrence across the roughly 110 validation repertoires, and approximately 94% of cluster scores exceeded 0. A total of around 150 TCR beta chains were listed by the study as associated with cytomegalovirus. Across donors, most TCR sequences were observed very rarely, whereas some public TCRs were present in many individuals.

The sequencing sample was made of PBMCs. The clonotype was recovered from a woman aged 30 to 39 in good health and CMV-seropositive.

The CDR3 protein: CASSLWTLPSTDTQYF. The nucleotide sequence is TGTGCCAGCAGCTTGTGGACATTGCCTAGCACAGATACGCAGTATTTT. The chain joins TRBV5-6 to TRBJ2-3, and the D gene may be TRBD1, 5 bases matching. Reading from cysteine to phenylalanine, the CDR3 counts 16 amino acids. Just the 48-base CDR3 DNA is kept, in frame starting at base 1. The germline V gene yields SGHDT for CDR1 and YYEEEE for CDR2. Between the V and J ends, shortened by 1 base and 0 bases respectively, the junction contains 12 bases.